This TCR beta chain is drawn from a study of low-dose radiotherapy and immunotherapy resistance in tumors. For the study at large: The fractionation for Cohort 1 was 0.5 Gy per fraction every 2 weeks, totaling 6.5 Gy. Dosing of intravenous cyclophosphamide at 200 mg/m2 occurred every two weeks and took place one day prior to radiation and immunotherapy.

Time point denoted: after trial treatment. Treatment denoted: LDRT plus nivolumab, ipilimumab, low-dose cyclophosphamide and aspirin (RACIN trial). The donors' treatment consisted of nivolumab, ipilimumab, aspirin, low-dose cyclophosphamide and low-dose radiotherapy. Each patient who was eligible had an advanced solid tumor with no tumor-infiltrating lymphocytes. TRAV- and TRBV-specific primers primed first-strand cDNA, covering alpha and beta chains. TCR amplification involved around 22 PCR cycles with a constant-region primer and V-primer adapter. TCRdb re-analysed the reads in MiXCR, keeping a single row per CDR3 protein. The table includes 95,000 to 100,000 distinct CDR3 sequences, around 20% detected once. This clonotype has only one observation. Germline CDR1 is SQVTM and CDR2 is ANQGSEA. V was clipped by 4 bases and J by 5 bases, with 6 bases between them. The CDR3 is made up of 10 amino acids.

The material sequenced was PBMCs, taken after low-dose radiotherapy plus immunotherapy. This receptor was obtained from a male donor with prostate cancer. The V call is TRBV29-1, the J call TRBJ2-7; perhaps TRBD2 as D (5 bases). The CDR3 loop is CSVVGDEQYF. The CDR3 DNA sequence: TGCAGCGTTGTCGGGGACGAGCAGTACTTC.